The clone carrying this TCR beta chain came up a few times. TCRdb re-derived calls from the 5' RACE reads in MiXCR, one entry per CDR3 protein. The top ten clones hold just under 5% of a sample with under 70,000 distinct CDR3 sequences, over 4.5% of them seen once. The sample belongs to a study of early T cells in non-severe SARS-CoV-2 infection. There are 13 residues in the CDR3. After removal of 3 bases from V and 9 bases from J, the junction contained 4 bases not matched to a gene. The germline CDR1 and CDR2 sequences are SGHTA and FQGNSA. The chain uses TRBV7-2 and TRBJ2-1; 8 bases fit TRBD1. This TCR was sampled from an adult who was a healthcare worker with PCR-confirmed SARS-CoV-2 infection or an uninfected control (not recorded which). Sequenced input: whole blood. The CDR3 loop is CASSLDQGAEQFF. DNA for the CDR3: TGTGCCAGCAGCTTGGACCAGGGGGCTGAGCAGTTCTTC.